This TCR beta chain was found in a study of control samples from healthy donors and cancer patients. The method was immunoSEQ multiplex PCR; TCRdb's version includes in-frame clones alone and lacks a portion of them. The sample has 130,000 or so clones; roughly 86% are singletons. The germline V and J ends were trimmed by 1 base and 2 bases, with 9 bases remaining between them. The CDR3 covers 14 residues. CDR1 is SGHTA and CDR2 is FQGNSA in the germline V gene. The origin of this receptor is a man aged 45-65 years with head and neck cancer. The sample was PBMCs. V is TRBV7-2 and J is TRBJ2-7; D not certain. In DNA, the CDR3 is TGTGCCAGCAGCTTAGTCTCTACAACCTACGAGCAGTACTTC. Translated: CASSLVSTTYEQYF.